The next 13 T cell receptor beta chains were all read from a single sample in a study of blood T cell repertoires in COVID-19. Some clones are missing from TCRdb's copy, which holds only in-frame ones; the method was immunoSEQ multiplex PCR. The sample carries around 250,000 clones, 90% recorded once. Sequencing was done on a sample of peripheral blood. The receptors were sampled from a woman aged 60-75 years with COVID-19, enrolled during active disease.

This chain uses TRBV19 with TRBJ2-1, with D possibly matching TRBD1 (6 bases). Germline V gene lookup returns CDR1 LNHDA and CDR2 SQIVND (reference sequence). This CDR3 has 14 amino acids. Trimming cost V 3 bases and J 8 bases, with 14 bases left between them. The CDR3 DNA follows: TGTGCCAGTAGTATTGGTCAGGGGTGGGATGAGCAGTTCTTC. It specifies CASSIGQGWDEQFF.

This clone was seen more than once but under ten times. J is TRBJ1-3 and V is TRBV15; possibly TRBD1 for D (6 bases). There are 16 residues in the CDR3. Germline V lookup: CDR1 LNHNV, CDR2 YYDKDF (reference sequence). V shed 0 bases and J shed 2 bases, with 11 bases lying between them. CDR3 sequence reads: CATSRDRGAAGNTIYF. CDR3 nucleotides: TGTGCCACCAGCAGAGATCGGGGGGCGGCTGGAAACACCATATATTTT.

This sequence joins TRBV5-8 and TRBJ2-7; 7 nucleotides match TRBD1. Unmatched junction bases numbered 9, after V lost 7 bases and J lost 5 bases. CDR1 and CDR2 (germline): SGHTS, YDEGEE. The CDR3 is 13 amino acids. CDR3 loop: CASGTGTAHEQYF. CDR3 nucleotides: TGTGCCAGCGGTACAGGGACAGCACACGAGCAGTACTTC. Filled out from reference TRBV5-8 and TRBJ2-7, the complete variable domain reads EAGVTQSPTHLIKTRGQQATLRCSPISGHTSVYWYQQALGLGLQFLLWYDEGEERNRGNFPPRFSGRQFPNYSSELNVNALELEDSALYLCASGTGTAHEQYFGPGTRLTVT.

The V call is TRBV5-4, the J call TRBJ2-1; weak D call: TRBD2 (5 bases). V was clipped by 4 bases and J by 3 bases, with 20 bases between them. Germline assignment: CDR1 SGHNT and CDR2 YYREEE (reference sequence). CDR3 length: 17 amino acids. Here the CDR3 DNA reads TGTGCCAGCAGCGCCGCAGGCGGGCCTCCGAACTACAATGAGCAGTTCTTC. Encoded protein: CASSAAGGPPNYNEQFF.

The chain joins TRBV7-2 to TRBJ2-6; weak D call: TRBD1 (6 bases). The CDR3 is 18 amino acids. Germline V gene sequence: CDR1 SGHTA, CDR2 FQGNSA. Trimming took 1 base from V and 1 from J, leaving 14 bases between them. The CDR3 loop is CASSLGSVRGSGANVLTF. The DNA for the CDR3 is TGTGCCAGCAGCTTAGGGTCGGTCAGGGGATCTGGGGCCAACGTCCTGACTTTC.

This rearrangement joins TRBV7-8 to TRBJ1-5; TRBD1 matches 8 bases. The J segment lost 4 bases and the V segment lost 1 base, leaving 9 bases of the junction unmatched. The CDR3 runs to 17 residues. Germline assignment: CDR1 SGHVS and CDR2 FQNEAQ. The CDR3 sequence is CASSLGRAGGFNQPQHF. CDR3 sequence (DNA): TGTGCCAGCAGCTTAGGGAGAGCAGGGGGCTTTAATCAGCCCCAGCATTTT.

This clone was seen once. The DNA for the CDR3 is TGTGCCAGCAGCTTGGCCCGGGGGGGAGGAGAAAAACTGTTTTTT. This encodes CASSLARGGGEKLFF. V usage is TRBV5-5 and J usage is TRBJ1-4, with TRBD1 as a possible D gene (5 bases). Germline lookup yields CDR1 SGHKS and CDR2 YYEKEE (reference sequence). V lost 0 bases, J lost 8 bases, and 14 bases lay in between. CDR3 length: 15 residues.

The V gene is TRBV11-2, the J gene TRBJ1-6; the match to TRBD1 covers 7 bases. The CDR3 covers 14 residues. V dropped 6 bases and J dropped 7; count of bases not matched to a gene: 6. In germline, CDR1 is SGHAT, CDR2 FQNNGV. The CDR3 is CASSHRQGNSPLHF. The CDR3 coding sequence is TGTGCCAGCAGTCATCGACAGGGCAATTCACCCCTCCACTTT. The full variable domain, completed using reference TRBV11-2 and TRBJ1-6, is EAGVAQSPRYKIIEKRQSVAFWCNPISGHATLYWYQQILGQGPKLLIQFQNNGVVDDSQLPKDRFSAERLKGVDSTLKIQPAKLEDSAVYLCASSHRQGNSPLHFGNGTRLTVT.

This chain uses TRBV2 with TRBJ2-2, with 10 bases identical to TRBD1. The CDR3 extends over 15 amino acids. The germline V gene has CDR1 SNHLY and CDR2 FYNNEI. V was pared by 5 bases and J by 5 bases, with 5 bases of the junction left unmatched. For the CDR3, the DNA is TGTGCCAGCAGTTCCGGGACAGGGGATACCGGGGAGCTGTTTTTT. The encoded protein is CASSSGTGDTGELFF.

The gene calls are TRBV5-1 and TRBJ1-6, with D unresolved. Trimming took off 0 bases at V and 6 bases at J, with 4 bases between the two ends. In germline, CDR1 is SGHRS, CDR2 YFSETQ. This CDR3 comprises 13 residues. CDR3 residues: CASSLAGNSPLHF. Here the CDR3 DNA reads TGCGCCAGCAGCTTGGCCGGTAATTCACCCCTCCACTTT.

The gene calls are TRBV29-1 and TRBJ2-3, with TRBD2 matching 8 bases. The germline CDR1 and CDR2 sequences are SQVTM and ANQGSEA. The CDR3 covers 16 residues. The V and J ends lost 4 bases and 4 bases, in that order; junction bases with no gene match: 13. The CDR3: CSVAPRGGSGADTQYF. CDR3 DNA sequence: TGCAGCGTTGCCCCCCGTGGCGGTAGCGGGGCAGATACGCAGTATTTT.

V usage is TRBV5-1 and J usage is TRBJ1-1, with 9 bases that match TRBD1. Germline CDR1 and CDR2: SGHRS and YFSETQ. The CDR3 loop spans 15 amino acids. Trimming took 4 bases from V and 5 from J; bases not matched to a gene: 9. CDR3 sequence reads: CASSVQDRGSTEAFF. The CDR3 coding sequence is TGCGCCAGCAGCGTCCAGGACAGGGGTTCGACTGAAGCTTTCTTT.

The CDR3 bases are TGTGCCAGCAGCCGGGACAGCCTCTCTGGAAACACCATATATTTT. Amino acids: CASSRDSLSGNTIYF. This chain uses TRBV3-1 (or the pseudogene TRBV3-2) with TRBJ1-3, with TRBD1 matching over 7 bases. CDR3 length: 15 amino acids. From germline, CDR1 is LGHDT and CDR2 YNNKEL (reference sequence). J lost 0 bases, V lost 4 bases, and 3 bases had no gene match.